This is a list of T cell receptor beta chains from one sample in a study of CD8+CD57+ T cells in acquired aplastic anemia. TCRdb re-called the reads through MiXCR, storing one row per CDR3 protein. The table has 310,000 or so distinct CDR3 sequences, approximately 57% seen once. The sample taken for sequencing was sorted CD4+, CD8+, or CD8+CD57+ T cells (not recorded which) from PBMCs. The receptors come from a human donor with aplastic anemia. Both conserved end residues are part of each CDR3. A D gene is named only where the DNA matches it firmly. Rows give clone size only sometimes, using once, few, many, or a class for an expanded clone.

.	.	TRBV5-1	TRBJ1-4	TGCGCCAGCAGCTTCGACAGTAGCTCTGGAAAACTGTTTTTT	CASSFDSSSGKLFF
.	.	TRBV7-6	TRBJ2-5	TGTGCCAGCAGCTTAGCGCGGGGCAGGCAAGAGACCCAGTACTTC	CASSLARGRQETQYF
.	TRBD2	TRBV20-1	TRBJ2-7	TGCAGTGCCCCCGGGACTAGCGGGAGGGCCCTCGAGCAGTACTTC	CSAPGTSGRALEQYF
many	.	TRBV7-9	TRBJ2-7	TGTGCCAGCAGCTTATTCTCCCCAGGGAAGAACGAGCAGTACTTC	CASSLFSPGKNEQYF
.	.	TRBV7-8	TRBJ2-1	TGTGCCAGCAGCCCCTTGGGGGGTCACAATGAGCAGTTCTTC	CASSPLGGHNEQFF
once	.	TRBV12-3/TRBV12-4	TRBJ1-6	TGTGCCAGCAGTCGGGCCGGGGGGGTTAATTCACCCCTCCACTTT	CASSRAGGVNSPLHF
.	.	TRBV9	TRBJ1-6	TGTGCCAGCAGCACGGGGTCTCGGAGCTCCTATAATTCACCCCTCCACTTT	CASSTGSRSSYNSPLHF
.	.	TRBV2	TRBJ1-2	TGTGCCAGCAGTCCTATTGGGACGAACTATGGCTACACCTTC	CASSPIGTNYGYTF
many	TRBD2	TRBV19	TRBJ2-2	TGTGCCAGTACCCCGGGACTAGCGGGAATCACCGGGGAGCTGTTTTTT	CASTPGLAGITGELFF
many	TRBD1	TRBV6-1	TRBJ1-5	TGTGCCAGCAACAGCATCGGGACAGGGAAGCAGCCCCAGCATTTT	CASNSIGTGKQPQHF
.	.	TRBV20-1	TRBJ2-7	TGCAGTGCCAGGGGACTTGGGGGGGCCTACGAGCAGTACTTC	CSARGLGGAYEQYF
.	.	TRBV9	TRBJ1-1	TGTGCCAGCAGCCCGTCGCATGCAAACGAAGCTTTCTTT	CASSPSHANEAFF
.	TRBD2	TRBV10-2	TRBJ2-3	TGCGCCAGCAGAGAGGGACTAGTGGGACGTACGCAGTATTTT	CASREGLVGRTQYF
few	TRBD1	TRBV7-9	TRBJ2-7	TGTGCCAGCGCAGGGGGACAGTACTCCTACGAGCAGTACTTC	CASAGGQYSYEQYF
.	TRBD1	TRBV19	TRBJ1-2	TGTGCCAGTAGTATCACAGGGGAACATGGCTACACCTTC	CASSITGEHGYTF
.	.	TRBV9	TRBJ2-6	TGTGCCAGTTCACAGGGCATACCTTTTGGGGCCAACGTCCTGACTTTC	CASSQGIPFGANVLTF
many	TRBD1	TRBV5-8	TRBJ2-2	TGTGCCAGCAGCGTAGACAGGGTGCGCACCGGGGAGCTGTTTTTT	CASSVDRVRTGELFF
.	.	TRBV7-9	TRBJ1-2	TGTGCCAGCAGCTCGGGTTACTATGGCTACACCTTC	CASSSGYYGYTF
.	.	TRBV20-1	TRBJ2-1	TGCAGTGCTCTGGGGCTAGGGGGAGAAAATGAGCAGTTCTTC	CSALGLGGENEQFF
many	TRBD2	TRBV6-1	TRBJ2-1	TGTGCCAGCAGTGACGCTGGACTAGCGGATTACAATGAGCAGTTCTTC	CASSDAGLADYNEQFF
once	TRBD2	TRBV2	TRBJ2-2	TGTGCCAGCAGGATGACTAGCGGGGGGGGATTATCACCCGGGGAGCTGTTTTTT	CASRMTSGGGLSPGELFF
few	.	TRBV2	TRBJ2-1	TGTGCCAGTAATTATCCAGGGTACAATGAGCAGTTCTTC	CASNYPGYNEQFF
many	.	TRBV2	TRBJ2-5	TGTGCCAGCAGTGAAGCGCTTCCAGGGGAGACCCAGTACTTC	CASSEALPGETQYF
.	.	TRBV29-1	TRBJ2-1	TGCAGCGCCGAGGGTCTCTTCGGGGCGCGGGGCGATGAGCAGTTCTTC	CSAEGLFGARGDEQFF
once	.	TRBV7-8	TRBJ1-6	TGTGCCAGCAGCTTAGGGGGGGCAGGAGTAAAAAATTCACCCCTCCACTTT	CASSLGGAGVKNSPLHF
few	TRBD2	TRBV9	TRBJ2-5	TGTGCCAGCAGCGTAGTTGGGGCGGGGGGGCGGGAGACCCAGTACTTC	CASSVVGAGGRETQYF
few	TRBD2	TRBV7-2	TRBJ2-5	TGTGCCAGCAGCTTATGGCGGGAGGAAGAGACCCAGTACTTC	CASSLWREEETQYF
.	.	TRBV25-1	TRBJ2-5	TGTGCCAGCAGTGGACAGGTTTTAGGGACCCAGTACTTC	CASSGQVLGTQYF